One and the same sample provided the 20 T cell receptor beta chains below, sequenced in a study of T-cell reconstitution after alpha-beta-depleted transplantation in children. Unique molecular identifiers were used in preparing the TCRbeta library. TCRdb reanalysed the PCR reads using MiXCR and keeps one entry per CDR3 protein. The sample shows 600,000 to 700,000 distinct CDR3 sequences, roughly 15% of them seen only once. Material: PBMCs from the stem cell graft donor, obtained from the stem cell graft. Receptors were obtained from a human donor who donated a stem cell graft to a child with acute myeloid leukemia.

V usage is TRBV20-1 and J usage is TRBJ1-1; D unclear. The germline V and J ends were trimmed by 5 bases and 4 bases, with 14 bases remaining between them. Germline values: CDR1 DFQATT, CDR2 SNEGSKA (reference sequence). The CDR3 runs to 13 residues. The CDR3 reads CSAGPSRVTEAFF. CDR3 nucleotide sequence: TGCAGTGCTGGACCCTCTAGGGTCACTGAAGCTTTCTTT.

The J gene is TRBJ2-7, the V gene TRBV5-1; D is uncertain. Deletions cut 0 bases from V and 4 bases from J, with 8 bases between. The CDR3 covers 13 residues. Germline V gene lookup returns CDR1 SGHRS and CDR2 YFSETQ. The CDR3 DNA follows: TGCGCCAGCAGCTTGGAAACAGTTTACGAGCAGTACTTC. Its translation: CASSLETVYEQYF.

This clonotype was detected a few times. The rearrangement joins TRBV24-1 to TRBJ2-3; TRBD2 matches at 14 bases. J lost 9 bases, V lost 4 bases, and 8 bases had no gene match. Germline loops: CDR1 KGHDR, CDR2 SFDVKD. This CDR3 contains 16 residues. The CDR3 sequence is CATSEGTSGGSNTQYF. The CDR3 coding sequence is TGTGCCACCAGTGAAGGGACTAGCGGGGGAAGTAACACGCAGTATTTT.

CDR3 sequence reads: CASSSVGSHQPQHF. The CDR3 DNA follows: TGTGCCAGCAGCTCCGTCGGGTCACATCAGCCCCAGCATTTT. V and J are TRBV7-2 and TRBJ1-5; D is unresolved. The CDR3 has 14 amino acids. Germline V gene data show CDR1 as SGHTA and CDR2 as FQGNSA. Trimming took off 4 bases at V and 5 bases at J, with 12 bases between the two ends.

This clonotype was detected ten times or more. The J gene is TRBJ2-7, the V gene TRBV12-3 or TRBV12-4, with a possible D match to TRBD2 (5 bases). The CDR3 is 16 amino acids. V shed 6 bases and J shed 5 bases, with 23 bases lying between them. CDR3 amino acids: CASRSDYAEGFHEQYF. The CDR3 bases are TGTGCCAGCAGATCCGACTATGCGGAAGGCTTCCACGAGCAGTACTTC.

This rearrangement joins TRBV20-1 to TRBJ2-2; no definite D call. The CDR3 loop spans 15 amino acids. Trimming took off 0 bases at V and 0 bases at J, with 8 bases between the two ends. The V gene's germline CDR1 is DFQATT and CDR2 SNEGSKA (reference sequence). The CDR3 nucleotides are TGCAGTGCTAGAGATAAAATGGCGAACACCGGGGAGCTGTTTTTT. Protein sequence: CSARDKMANTGELFF.

This clonotype was seen ten or more times. The chain has TRBV20-1 and TRBJ1-5; possibly TRBD1 for D (6 bases). The CDR3 covers 14 residues. CDR1 DFQATT and CDR2 SNEGSKA come from the germline V gene (reference sequence). Trimming took 3 bases from V and 3 from J, leaving 12 bases between them. In DNA, the CDR3 is TGCAGTGCTAGTCGGGCAGGGGCCAATCAGCCCCAGCATTTT. This codes for CSASRAGANQPQHF.

Only a few counts were recorded for this clonotype. The chain employs TRBV7-3 and TRBJ2-7, with 9 bases aligning to TRBD2. CDR3 length: 13 residues. The V and J ends lost 2 bases and 6 bases, in that order; junction bases with no gene match: 2. The germline CDR1 and CDR2 sequences are SGHTA and FQGTGA. CDR3 nucleotides: TGTGCCAGCAGCTTAGTACTAGCGGGCGAGCAGTACTTC. This sequence encodes CASSLVLAGEQYF.

The chain joins TRBV9 to TRBJ2-2; D perhaps matches TRBD1 (5 bases). V was pared by 0 bases and J by 0 bases, with 9 bases between. This CDR3 contains 16 residues. The V gene's germline CDR1 is SGDLS and CDR2 YYNGEE. The DNA of the CDR3 is TGTGCCAGCAGCGTAGGGGGCGGAACGAACACCGGGGAGCTGTTTTTT. Translated: CASSVGGGTNTGELFF.

The rearrangement joins TRBV20-1 to TRBJ2-3; maybe TRBD1 (5 bases). Germline V lookup: CDR1 DFQATT, CDR2 SNEGSKA (reference sequence). The germline V and J ends were trimmed by 7 bases and 1 base, with 6 bases remaining between them. This CDR3 contains 11 residues. CDR3 sequence: CSGGRTDTQYF. The CDR3 region has the DNA TGCAGTGGGGGCCGCACAGATACGCAGTATTTT.

This chain joins TRBV7-9 and TRBJ2-3, with TRBD2 matching 9 bases. The CDR3 length is 16 residues. V shed 5 bases, J shed 2 bases, and the junction held 8 bases outside the gene matches. The germline V gene has CDR1 SEHNR and CDR2 FQNEAQ (reference sequence). CDR3 sequence reads: CASSTVSGGVTDTQYF. DNA for the CDR3: TGTGCCAGCAGCACCGTTAGCGGGGGTGTCACAGATACGCAGTATTTT.

The V gene is TRBV7-2, the J gene TRBJ2-7; 12 nucleotides match TRBD2. Germline V gives CDR1 SGHTA, CDR2 FQGNSA. J lost 3 bases, V lost 1 base, and 4 bases had no gene match. This CDR3 region has 16 residues. CDR3 in DNA: TGTGCCAGCAGCTTAGGACTAGCGGGGGTTTTCTACGAGCAGTACTTC. Amino acid sequence: CASSLGLAGVFYEQYF. Combining the CDR3 with reference TRBV7-2 and TRBJ2-7 gives the whole variable domain GAGVSQSPSNKVTEKGKDVELRCDPISGHTALYWYRQSLGQGLEFLIYFQGNSAPDKSGLPSDRFSAERTGGSVSTLTIQRTQQEDSAVYLCASSLGLAGVFYEQYFGPGTRLTVT.

This clonotype was seen at least ten times. This CDR3 is CATSDGTGLTEAFF. The CDR3 DNA is TGTGCCACCAGTGATGGAACAGGGCTTACTGAAGCTTTCTTT. This chain connects TRBV24-1 to TRBJ1-1, with D tentatively TRBD1 (6 bases). The ends were cut back, 3 bases at V and 5 bases at J, with 12 bases in the middle. This CDR3 contains 14 residues. The V gene's germline CDR1 is KGHDR and CDR2 SFDVKD.

This clonotype was recorded many times. The chain is built from TRBV27 and TRBJ1-6; no reliable D call. Trimming removed 0 bases at V and 4 bases at J, with 10 bases between. The length of the CDR3 is 16 residues. Germline V CDR1 and CDR2: MNHEY, SMNVEV (reference sequence). In nucleotides, the CDR3 is TGTGCCAGCAGTTTATCGCACGGATCTTATAATTCACCCCTCCACTTT. Protein: CASSLSHGSYNSPLHF.

As to this clonotype: A single base separates this from a much larger clone, so it may be a read error. This chain links TRBV10-3 with TRBJ2-3; D possibly corresponds to TRBD2 (6 bases). The CDR3 runs to 14 residues. The germline V gene encodes CDR1 ENHRY and CDR2 SYGVKD. The chain's CDR3 is CTISGGGGTDTQYF. The DNA for the CDR3 is TGTACCATCAGTGGTGGAGGGGGCACAGATACGCAGTATTTT.

This clonotype has ten or more counts. The chain joins TRBV7-2 to TRBJ2-4, with 9 bases matching TRBD1. Germline lookup yields CDR1 SGHTA and CDR2 FQGNSA. The trim removed 4 bases at V and 9 bases at J, leaving 7 bases unmatched. The CDR3 has 14 amino acids. This CDR3 is CASSWGQGTGIQYF. CDR3 nucleotides: TGTGCCAGCAGCTGGGGACAGGGAACGGGCATTCAGTACTTC.

The rearrangement links TRBV4-3 to TRBJ2-7; D may be TRBD1 (5 bases). The CDR3 has 15 amino acids. CDR1 LGHNA and CDR2 YSLEER come from the germline V gene. V was clipped by 3 bases and J by 0 bases, with 12 bases between them. In DNA, the CDR3 is TGCGCCAGCAGCCAGGAATACAGGTGCTCCTACGAGCAGTACTTC. This sequence encodes CASSQEYRCSYEQYF.

This clonotype was detected ten times or more. The rearrangement uses TRBV12-3 or TRBV12-4 and TRBJ1-2; possible D gene TRBD1, 5 bases. With 0 bases removed from V and 0 bases from J, the gap between germline ends came to 14 bases. The CDR3 spans 17 residues. CDR3 protein: CASSLAPLGGTNYGYTF. In DNA form, the CDR3 reads TGTGCCAGCAGTTTAGCGCCCCTCGGGGGAACTAACTATGGCTACACCTTC.

This clonotype has at least ten counts. J is TRBJ2-1 and V is TRBV12-3 or TRBV12-4; D ambiguous. The V gene lost 4 bases and the J gene lost 7 bases, with 8 bases spanning the gap. The CDR3 runs 12 residues. In DNA, the CDR3 is TGTGCCAGCAGTTATGGGCCGAATGAGCAGTTCTTC. Translated, it gives CASSYGPNEQFF.

In regard to this clonotype: It may be a read error: a sequence one base away is much more abundant. The J gene is TRBJ2-5, the V gene TRBV29-1; possible D gene TRBD2, 5 bases. V lost 6 bases and J 1 base, leaving 12 bases between the germline ends. The CDR3 covers 13 residues. Germline-derived CDR1 and CDR2 are SQVTM and ANQGSEA. This CDR3 is CSVLPGSQETQYF. For the CDR3, the DNA is TGCAGCGTACTACCGGGATCCCAAGAGACCCAGTACTTC.